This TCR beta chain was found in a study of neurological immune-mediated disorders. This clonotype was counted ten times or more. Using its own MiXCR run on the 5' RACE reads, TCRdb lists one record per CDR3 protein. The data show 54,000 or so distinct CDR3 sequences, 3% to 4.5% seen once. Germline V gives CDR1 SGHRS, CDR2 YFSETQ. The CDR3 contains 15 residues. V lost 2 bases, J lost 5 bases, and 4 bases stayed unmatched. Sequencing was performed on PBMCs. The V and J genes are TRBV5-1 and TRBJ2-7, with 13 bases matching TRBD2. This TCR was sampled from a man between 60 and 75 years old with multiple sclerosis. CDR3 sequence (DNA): TGCGCCAGCAGCTTCTTCGGACTAGCGGGAGACGAGCAGTACTTC. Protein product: CASSFFGLAGDEQYF. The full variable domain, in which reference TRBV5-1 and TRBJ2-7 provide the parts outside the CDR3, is KAGVTQTPRYLIKTRGQQVTLSCSPISGHRSVSWYQQTPGQGLQFLFEYFSETQRNKGNFPGRFSGRQFSNSRSEMNVSTLELGDSALYLCASSFFGLAGDEQYFGPGTRLTVT.